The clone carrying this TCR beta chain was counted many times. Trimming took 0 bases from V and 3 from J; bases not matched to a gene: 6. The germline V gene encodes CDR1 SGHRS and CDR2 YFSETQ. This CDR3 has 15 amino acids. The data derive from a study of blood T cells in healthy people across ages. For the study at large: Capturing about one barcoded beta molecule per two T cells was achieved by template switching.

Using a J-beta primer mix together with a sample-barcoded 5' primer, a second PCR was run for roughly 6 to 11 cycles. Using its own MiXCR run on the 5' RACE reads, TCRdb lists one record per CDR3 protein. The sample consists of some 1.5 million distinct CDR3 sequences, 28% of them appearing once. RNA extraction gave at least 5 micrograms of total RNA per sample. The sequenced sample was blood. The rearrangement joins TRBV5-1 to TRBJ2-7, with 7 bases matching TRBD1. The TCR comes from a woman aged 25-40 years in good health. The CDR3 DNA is TGCGCCAGCAGCTTGGGCCTGGGACAGTTCTACGAGCAGTACTTC. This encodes CASSLGLGQFYEQYF.